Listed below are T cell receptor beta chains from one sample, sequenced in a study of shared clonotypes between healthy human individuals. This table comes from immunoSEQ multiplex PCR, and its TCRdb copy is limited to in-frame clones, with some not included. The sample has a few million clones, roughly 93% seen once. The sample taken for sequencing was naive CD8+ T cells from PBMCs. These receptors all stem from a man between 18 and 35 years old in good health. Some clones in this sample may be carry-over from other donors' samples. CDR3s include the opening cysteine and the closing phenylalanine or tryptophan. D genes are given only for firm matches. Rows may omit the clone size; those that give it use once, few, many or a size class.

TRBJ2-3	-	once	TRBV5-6	CASSFRGVDTQYF	TGTGCCAGCAGCTTTAGGGGAGTGGATACGCAGTATTTT
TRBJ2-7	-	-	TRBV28	CASSSGEGEQYF	TGTGCCAGCAGTTCAGGGGAAGGGGAGCAGTACTTC
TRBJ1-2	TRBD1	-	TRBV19	CASGDSFYGYTF	TGTGCCAGTGGGGACAGCTTCTATGGCTACACCTTC
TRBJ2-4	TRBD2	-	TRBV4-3	CASSPSGVGVGNIQYF	TGCGCCAGCAGCCCCAGCGGGGTCGGGGTCGGAAACATTCAGTACTTC
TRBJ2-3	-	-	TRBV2	CASSEARRDTQYF	TGTGCCAGCAGTGAAGCCAGACGAGATACGCAGTATTTT
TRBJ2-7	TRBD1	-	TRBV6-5	CASSYDRRGSYEQYF	TGTGCCAGCAGTTACGACCGCAGGGGGAGCTACGAGCAGTACTTC
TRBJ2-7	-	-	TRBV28	CASSLEVRGDYEQYF	TGTGCCAGCAGTTTAGAAGTCAGGGGGGACTACGAGCAGTACTTC
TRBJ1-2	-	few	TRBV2	CASTPLPGQTYGYTF	TGTGCCAGCACCCCCCTTCCCGGACAGACCTATGGCTACACCTTC
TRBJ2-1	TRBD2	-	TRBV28	CASSPLGTSVSEQFF	TGTGCCAGCAGCCCATTAGGGACTAGCGTCAGTGAGCAGTTCTTC
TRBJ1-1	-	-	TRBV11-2	CASSQLGGSTEAFF	TGTGCCAGCAGCCAGTTAGGGGGAAGCACTGAAGCTTTCTTT
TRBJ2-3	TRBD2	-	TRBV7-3	CASSLRLVGGFTDTQYF	TGTGCCAGCAGCTTAAGGCTTGTGGGAGGGTTCACAGATACGCAGTATTTT
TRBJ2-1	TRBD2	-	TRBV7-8	CASSLVLAGGAVSYNEQFF	TGTGCCAGCAGCTTAGTTCTAGCGGGAGGAGCCGTTTCCTACAATGAGCAGTTCTTC
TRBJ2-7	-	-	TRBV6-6	CATSMSGVNEQYF	TGTGCCACCAGTATGTCAGGAGTGAACGAGCAGTACTTC
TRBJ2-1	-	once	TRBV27	CASSLPSLSGDYNEQFF	TGTGCCAGCAGTTTACCGTCCCTATCGGGGGATTACAATGAGCAGTTCTTC
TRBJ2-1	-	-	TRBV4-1	CASSYGTASYNEQFF	TGCGCCAGCAGCTACGGGACCGCATCCTACAATGAGCAGTTCTTC
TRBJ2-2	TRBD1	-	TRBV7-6	CASSFRTGDTGELFF	TGTGCCAGCAGCTTCCGGACAGGGGACACCGGGGAGCTGTTTTTT
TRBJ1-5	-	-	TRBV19	CASWFGSGQPQHF	TGTGCCAGTTGGTTCGGGTCGGGTCAGCCCCAGCATTTT
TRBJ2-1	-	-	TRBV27	CASSPRGSSYNEQFF	TGTGCCAGCAGTCCGCGGGGATCGTCCTACAATGAGCAGTTCTTC
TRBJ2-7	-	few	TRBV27	CASSLTDSYEQYF	TGTGCCAGCAGTTTAACAGACTCCTACGAGCAGTACTTC
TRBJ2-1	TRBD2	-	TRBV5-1	CASSLDWRLADDNEQFF	TGCGCCAGCAGCTTGGACTGGCGACTAGCGGACGACAATGAGCAGTTCTTC
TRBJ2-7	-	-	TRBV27	CASSGTRVLALRYEQYF	TGTGCCAGCAGCGGGACCCGGGTTCTAGCACTCCGATACGAGCAGTACTTC
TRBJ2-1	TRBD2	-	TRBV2	CASRVAGGSYNEQFF	TGTGCCAGCAGGGTAGCGGGAGGGTCCTACAATGAGCAGTTCTTC
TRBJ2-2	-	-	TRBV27	CASSFYQGGTGELFF	TGTGCCAGCAGTTTTTACCAGGGTGGGACCGGGGAGCTGTTTTTT
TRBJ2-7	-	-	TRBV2	CASRERALYEQYF	TGTGCCAGCCGGGAGCGGGCGCTCTACGAGCAGTACTTC
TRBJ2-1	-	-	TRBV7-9	CASSTDVYNEQFF	TGTGCCAGCAGCACGGACGTCTACAATGAGCAGTTCTTC
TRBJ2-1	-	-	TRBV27	CASSPIQLPSYNEQFF	TGTGCCAGCAGTCCAATCCAGCTTCCTTCCTACAATGAGCAGTTCTTC
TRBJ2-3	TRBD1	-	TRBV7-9	CASSWTGTARDDTQYF	TGTGCCAGCAGCTGGACCGGGACAGCGAGGGACGATACGCAGTATTTT
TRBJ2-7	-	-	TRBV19	CASSPDGGPLSYEQYF	TGTGCCAGTAGTCCCGACGGGGGGCCCCTCTCCTACGAGCAGTACTTC
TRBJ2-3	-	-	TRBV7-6	CASSTRGSGDTQYF	TGTGCCAGCAGCACCCGGGGGTCCGGAGATACGCAGTATTTT
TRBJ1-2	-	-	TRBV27	CASTGDRGMGYTF	TGTGCCAGCACCGGTGACCGCGGGATGGGCTACACCTTC
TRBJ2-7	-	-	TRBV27	CASSLGLRYEQYF	TGTGCCAGCAGTCTCGGACTCCGCTACGAGCAGTACTTC
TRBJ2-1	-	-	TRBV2	CASRVLSSYNEQFF	TGTGCCAGCAGGGTCTTGAGCTCCTACAATGAGCAGTTCTTC
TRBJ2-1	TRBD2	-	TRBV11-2	CASSGRLAGFLGSYNEQFF	TGTGCCAGCAGCGGTCGACTAGCGGGATTCTTGGGCTCCTACAATGAGCAGTTCTTC
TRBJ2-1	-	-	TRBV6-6	CASSYLWGYEQFF	TGTGCCAGCAGTTACTTATGGGGCTATGAGCAGTTCTTC